Below, 15 T cell receptor beta chains from the same sample are listed, as sequenced in a study of shared clonotypes between healthy human individuals. TCRdb's table, derived via immunoSEQ multiplex PCR, lists solely in-frame clones and lacks some. The table records roughly 1,800,000 clones, 85% to 95% of them present only once. Naive CD8 cells were CD45RO-negative, positively selected for CCR7, excluding terminally differentiated effector memory CD45RA+ cells. The material sequenced was naive CD8+ T cells sorted from blood. Receptor source: a man between 18 and 35 years old in good health.

The rearrangement joins TRBV7-9 to TRBJ2-1, with 8 bases identical to TRBD2. CDR1 and CDR2 (germline): SEHNR, FQNEAQ (reference sequence). This CDR3 region has 14 residues. Trimming took 9 bases from V and 9 from J; bases not matched to a gene: 13. The CDR3 here is CASLSGTRLGEQFF. The CDR3 region has the DNA TGTGCCAGTTTGTCCGGGACTAGGCTCGGTGAGCAGTTCTTC.

The rearrangement links TRBV12-5 to TRBJ1-5, with 7 bases matching TRBD1. The CDR3 has 15 residues. Trimming cost V 7 bases and J 1 base; bases outside gene matches: 7. Per germline, CDR1 LGHNT and CDR2 FRNRAP. The CDR3: CASAHPGQSNQPQHF. CDR3 nucleotide sequence: TGTGCTAGTGCTCATCCGGGACAGAGCAATCAGCCCCAGCATTTT. Complete variable domain (other parts from reference TRBV12-5 and TRBJ1-5): DARVTQTPRHKVTEMGQEVTMRCQPILGHNTVFWYRQTMMQGLELLAYFRNRAPLDDSGMPKDRFSAEMPDATLATLKIQPSEPRDSAVYFCASAHPGQSNQPQHFGDGTRLSIL.

Concerning this clone: Other DNA sequences in this sample translate to the same CDR3. The CDR3 sequence: CASSLGTGGYEQYF. In DNA form, the CDR3 reads TGTGCCAGCAGCTTAGGGACAGGCGGCTACGAGCAGTACTTC. The chain uses TRBV5-4 and TRBJ2-7; 8 bases fit TRBD1. The J segment lost 3 bases and the V segment lost 2 bases, leaving 4 bases of the junction unmatched. CDR1 is SGHNT, CDR2 YYREEE, per germline (reference sequence). This CDR3 region has 14 residues.

The gene calls are TRBV28 and TRBJ2-3, with 8 bases fitting TRBD1. Trimming at V came to 6 bases and at J to 0 bases, leaving 14 bases not matched to a gene. The CDR3 is made up of 18 amino acids. The germline CDR1 and CDR2 sequences are MDHEN and SYDVKM. The CDR3 protein is CASRTVRDRSLSTDTQYF. DNA for the CDR3: TGTGCCAGCAGGACTGTACGGGACAGGTCCTTAAGCACAGATACGCAGTATTTT. The entire variable domain, with the rest obtained from reference TRBV28 and TRBJ2-3, is as follows: DVKVTQSSRYLVKRTGEKVFLECVQDMDHENMFWYRQDPGLGLRLIYFSYDVKMKEKGDIPEGYSVSREKKERFSLILESASTNQTSMYLCASRTVRDRSLSTDTQYFGPGTRLTVL.

CDR3 sequence reads: CASSLNYGNTEAFF. The CDR3 DNA follows: TGTGCCAGCAGTTTAAATTACGGGAACACTGAAGCTTTCTTT. This chain uses TRBV28 with TRBJ1-1; D unresolved. The V and J ends lost 2 bases and 1 base respectively, with 8 bases between them. Per the germline V gene, CDR1 is MDHEN and CDR2 is SYDVKM. The CDR3 is made up of 14 amino acids.

This sequence joins TRBV6-5 and TRBJ1-1; tentatively, D is TRBD1 (6 bases). The germline V and J ends were trimmed by 2 bases and 10 bases, with 14 bases remaining between them. From germline, CDR1 is MNHEY and CDR2 SVGAGI. The CDR3 totals 13 residues. The CDR3, as DNA: TGTGCCAGCAGTTACGGTTCGGGGGCAGTAGCTTTCTTT. It encodes CASSYGSGAVAFF.

On this clone itself: Within the sample, other DNA sequences also encode this same CDR3. This chain's CDR3 is CASSSRDSYEQYF. CDR3 DNA sequence: TGTGCCAGCAGCTCACGGGACTCGTACGAGCAGTACTTC. The V call is TRBV11-2, the J call TRBJ2-7; D is perhaps TRBD2 (6 bases). The V gene's germline CDR1 is SGHAT and CDR2 FQNNGV. The CDR3 runs 13 residues. V lost 4 bases, J lost 4 bases, and 11 bases lay in between.

The CDR3 DNA is TGTGCCAGCAGCTTCTCGAGGGGCGCTGGGGCCAACGTCCTGACTTTC. It encodes CASSFSRGAGANVLTF. The chain links TRBV11-1 to TRBJ2-6, with D perhaps assigned TRBD1 or TRBD2 (5 bases each). CDR3 length: 16 residues. V was clipped by 3 bases and J by 2 bases, with 11 bases between them. Germline V gives CDR1 SGHAT, CDR2 FQDESV (reference sequence).

V is TRBV28 and J is TRBJ2-7; TRBD1 is a possible D gene (5 bases). V lost 3 bases to trimming and J lost 3 bases, with 12 bases between them. Germline V gene lookup returns CDR1 MDHEN and CDR2 SYDVKM. This CDR3 comprises 14 residues. CDR3 nucleotides: TGTGCCAGCAGTTTTGGGGCAGGCGGCTACGAGCAGTACTTC. This gives the protein CASSFGAGGYEQYF.

This clone was found once. The chain recombines TRBV5-6 with TRBJ2-5, with a weak D call TRBD2 (5 bases). CDR3 size: 16 residues. The germline V gene has CDR1 SGHDT and CDR2 YYEEEE. Between the trimmed V and J ends, which lost 2 bases and 4 bases, there was a span of 18 bases. CDR3 sequence reads: CASSLLRVILPETQYF. The DNA for the CDR3 is TGTGCCAGCAGCTTACTGAGGGTAATCCTTCCAGAGACCCAGTACTTC.

This clone has just one count. The V call is TRBV7-9, the J call TRBJ2-2; TRBD2 is a possible D gene (5 bases). With 1 base removed from V and 7 bases from J, the gap between germline ends came to 22 bases. This CDR3 has 18 residues. CDR1 and CDR2 (germline): SEHNR, FQNEAQ (reference sequence). CDR3 in amino acids: CASSLDTWTPGGNGELFF. CDR3 in DNA: TGTGCCAGCAGCTTAGACACCTGGACTCCGGGCGGCAACGGGGAGCTGTTTTTT.

This chain connects TRBV30 to TRBJ2-7; TRBD1 agrees at 7 bases. From germline, CDR1 is GTSNPN and CDR2 SVGIG (reference sequence). This CDR3 has 13 residues. Trimming took 3 bases from V and 3 from J; bases not matched to a gene: 5. The CDR3 region is CAWSGTEIYEQYF. In nucleotides, the CDR3 is TGTGCCTGGAGCGGGACAGAGATCTACGAGCAGTACTTC. Full variable domain (missing parts from reference TRBV30 and TRBJ2-7): SQTIHQWPATLVQPVGSPLSLECTVEGTSNPNLYWYRQAAGRGLQLLFYSVGIGQISSEVPQNLSASRPQDRQFILSSKKLLLSDSGFYLCAWSGTEIYEQYFGPGTRLTVT.

The count of this clone is one. The chain couples TRBV4-1 to TRBJ1-4; D is ambiguous. CDR3 length: 14 residues. V shed 1 base and J shed 0 bases, with 3 bases lying between them. The germline V gene encodes CDR1 MGHRA and CDR2 YSYEKL. The CDR3 spells CASSQVPTNEKLFF. CDR3 coding DNA: TGCGCCAGCAGCCAAGTCCCAACTAATGAAAAACTGTTTTTT.

The J gene is TRBJ2-2, the V gene TRBV4-3; 8 bases align to TRBD2. The CDR3 runs to 18 residues. Germline assignment: CDR1 LGHNA and CDR2 YSLEER. J lost 0 bases, V lost 0 bases, and 6 bases had no gene match. Here the CDR3 reads CASSQDPPSGPNTGELFF. The CDR3, as DNA: TGCGCCAGCAGCCAAGACCCGCCTAGCGGGCCGAACACCGGGGAGCTGTTTTTT.

The J gene is TRBJ1-5, the V gene TRBV21-1; the tabulated D call, TRBD1, remains unverified against the DNA. TRBV21-1 is annotated as a pseudogene. This CDR3 is 17 amino acids long. CDR3 protein: CASSKGQGVTSNQPQHF. DNA for the CDR3: TGTGCCAGCAGCAAAGGACAGGGGGTGACGAGCAATCAGCCCCAGCATTTT.